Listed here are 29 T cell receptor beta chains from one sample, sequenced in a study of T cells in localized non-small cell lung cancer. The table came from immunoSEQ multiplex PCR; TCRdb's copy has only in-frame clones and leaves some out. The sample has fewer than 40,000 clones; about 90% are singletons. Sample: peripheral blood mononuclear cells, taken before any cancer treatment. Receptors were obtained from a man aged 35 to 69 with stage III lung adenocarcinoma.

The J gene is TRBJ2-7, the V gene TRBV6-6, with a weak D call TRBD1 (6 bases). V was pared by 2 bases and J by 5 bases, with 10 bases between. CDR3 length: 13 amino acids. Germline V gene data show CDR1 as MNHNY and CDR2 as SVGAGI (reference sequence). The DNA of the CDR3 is TGTGCCAGCAGTTACGGGCAGGGGAACGAGCAGTACTTC. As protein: CASSYGQGNEQYF.

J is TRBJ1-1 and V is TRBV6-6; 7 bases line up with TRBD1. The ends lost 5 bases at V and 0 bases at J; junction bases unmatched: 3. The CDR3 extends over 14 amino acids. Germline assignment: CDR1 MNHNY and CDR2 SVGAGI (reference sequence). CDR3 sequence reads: CASSPGQLNTEAFF. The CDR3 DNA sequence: TGTGCCAGCAGTCCGGGACAGCTGAACACTGAAGCTTTCTTT.

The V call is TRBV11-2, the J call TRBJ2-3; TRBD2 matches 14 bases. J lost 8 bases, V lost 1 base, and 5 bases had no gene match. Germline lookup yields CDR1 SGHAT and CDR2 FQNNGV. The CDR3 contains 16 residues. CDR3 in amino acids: CASSLAGTSGGGTQYF. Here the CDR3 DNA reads TGTGCCAGCAGCTTAGCCGGGACTAGCGGGGGAGGTACGCAGTATTTT. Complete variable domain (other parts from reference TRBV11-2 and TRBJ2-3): EAGVAQSPRYKIIEKRQSVAFWCNPISGHATLYWYQQILGQGPKLLIQFQNNGVVDDSQLPKDRFSAERLKGVDSTLKIQPAKLEDSAVYLCASSLAGTSGGGTQYFGPGTRLTVL.

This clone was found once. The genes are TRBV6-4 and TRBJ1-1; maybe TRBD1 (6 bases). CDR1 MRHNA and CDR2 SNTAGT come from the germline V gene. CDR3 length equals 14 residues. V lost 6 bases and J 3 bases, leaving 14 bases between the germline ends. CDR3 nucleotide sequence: TGTGCCAGCAGCAGGGGCACTGGGGACACTGAAGCTTTCTTT. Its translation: CASSRGTGDTEAFF.

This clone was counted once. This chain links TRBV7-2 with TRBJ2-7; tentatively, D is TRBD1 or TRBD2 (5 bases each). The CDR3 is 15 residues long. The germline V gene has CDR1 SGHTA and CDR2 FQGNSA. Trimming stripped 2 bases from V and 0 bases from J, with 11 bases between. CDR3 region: CASSLTFGGSYEQYF. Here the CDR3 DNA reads TGTGCCAGCAGCTTAACTTTTGGGGGCTCCTACGAGCAGTACTTC.

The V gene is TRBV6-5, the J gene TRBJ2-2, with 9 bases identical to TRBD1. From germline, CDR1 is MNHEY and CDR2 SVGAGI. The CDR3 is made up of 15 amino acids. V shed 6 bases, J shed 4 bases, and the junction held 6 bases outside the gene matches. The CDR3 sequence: CASSPTGGSTGELFF. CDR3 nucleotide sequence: TGTGCCAGCAGCCCGACAGGGGGAAGCACCGGGGAGCTGTTTTTT.

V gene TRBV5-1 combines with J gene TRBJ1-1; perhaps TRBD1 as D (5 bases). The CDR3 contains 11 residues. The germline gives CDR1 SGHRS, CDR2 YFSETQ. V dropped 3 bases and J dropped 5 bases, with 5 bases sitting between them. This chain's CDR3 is CASSWGTEAFF. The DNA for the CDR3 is TGCGCCAGCAGCTGGGGGACTGAAGCTTTCTTT.

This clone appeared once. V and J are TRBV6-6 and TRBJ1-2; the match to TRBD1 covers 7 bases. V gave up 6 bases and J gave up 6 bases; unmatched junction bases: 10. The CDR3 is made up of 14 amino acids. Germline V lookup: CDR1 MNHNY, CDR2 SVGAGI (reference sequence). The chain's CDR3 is CASRRQGVPDGYTF. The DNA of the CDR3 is TGTGCCAGCAGGCGACAGGGTGTACCGGATGGCTACACCTTC.

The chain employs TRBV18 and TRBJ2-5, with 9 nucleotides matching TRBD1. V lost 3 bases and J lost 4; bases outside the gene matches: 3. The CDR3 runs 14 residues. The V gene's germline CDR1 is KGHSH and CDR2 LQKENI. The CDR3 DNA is TGTGCCAGCTCACCTCCGACAGGGGGAGAGACCCAGTACTTC. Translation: CASSPPTGGETQYF.

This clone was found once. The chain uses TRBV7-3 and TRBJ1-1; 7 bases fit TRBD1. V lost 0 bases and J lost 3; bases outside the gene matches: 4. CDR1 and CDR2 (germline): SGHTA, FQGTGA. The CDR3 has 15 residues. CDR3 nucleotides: TGTGCCAGCAGCTTAACTATAGGGGGCCACACTGAAGCTTTCTTT. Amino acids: CASSLTIGGHTEAFF.

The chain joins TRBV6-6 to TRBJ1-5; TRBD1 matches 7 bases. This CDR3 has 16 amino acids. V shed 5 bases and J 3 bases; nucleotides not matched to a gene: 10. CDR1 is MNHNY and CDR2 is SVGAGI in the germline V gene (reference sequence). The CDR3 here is CASSHRPGQINQPQHF. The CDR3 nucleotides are TGTGCCAGCAGTCACAGACCGGGACAGATCAATCAGCCCCAGCATTTT.

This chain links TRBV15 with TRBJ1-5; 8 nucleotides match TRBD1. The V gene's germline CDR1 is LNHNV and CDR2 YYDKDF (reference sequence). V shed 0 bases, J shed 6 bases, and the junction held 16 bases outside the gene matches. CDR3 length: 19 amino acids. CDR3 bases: TGTGCCACCAGCAGAGATCTGCTGCTTGGCGACAGGGGCGGTCAGCCCCAGCATTTT. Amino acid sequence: CATSRDLLLGDRGGQPQHF.

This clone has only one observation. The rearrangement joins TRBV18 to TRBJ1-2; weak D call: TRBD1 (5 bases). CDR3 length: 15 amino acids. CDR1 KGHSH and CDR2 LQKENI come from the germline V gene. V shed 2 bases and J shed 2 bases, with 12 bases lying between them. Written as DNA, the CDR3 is TGTGCCAGCTCACCAAGGGACGGCGTCAACTATGGCTACACCTTC. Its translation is CASSPRDGVNYGYTF.

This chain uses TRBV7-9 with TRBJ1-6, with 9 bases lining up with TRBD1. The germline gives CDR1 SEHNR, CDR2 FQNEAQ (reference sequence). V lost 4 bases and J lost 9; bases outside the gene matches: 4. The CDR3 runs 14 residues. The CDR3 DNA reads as TGTGCCAGCAGCTCGGGACAGGGAACTTCACCCCTCCACTTT. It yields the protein CASSSGQGTSPLHF.

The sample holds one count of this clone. DNA of the CDR3: TGTGCCAGCAGCTTAGAGGGGGCGGGCCCGAGGTGGGAGACCCAGTACTTC. Encoded protein: CASSLEGAGPRWETQYF. V is TRBV7-2 and J is TRBJ2-5; 7 positions agree with TRBD1. The CDR3 contains 17 residues. With V trimmed by 1 base and J by 5 bases, 13 bases remained unmatched. Germline loops: CDR1 SGHTA, CDR2 FQGNSA. The entire variable domain, with the rest obtained from reference TRBV7-2 and TRBJ2-5, is as follows: GAGVSQSPSNKVTEKGKDVELRCDPISGHTALYWYRQSLGQGLEFLIYFQGNSAPDKSGLPSDRFSAERTGGSVSTLTIQRTQQEDSAVYLCASSLEGAGPRWETQYFGPGTRLLVL.

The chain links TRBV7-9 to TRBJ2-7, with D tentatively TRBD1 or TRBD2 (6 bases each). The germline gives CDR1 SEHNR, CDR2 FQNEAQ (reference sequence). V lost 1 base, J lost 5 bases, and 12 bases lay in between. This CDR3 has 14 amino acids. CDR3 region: CASSLEGGVNEQYF. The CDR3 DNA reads TGTGCCAGCAGCTTAGAGGGGGGTGTCAACGAGCAGTACTTC.

The CDR3 region has the DNA TGTGCCAGCAGCTACGGACAGGGAACCTACGAGCAGTACTTC. This translates into CASSYGQGTYEQYF. The chain is built from TRBV11-3 and TRBJ2-7; 8 bases fit TRBD1. The germline gives CDR1 SGHNT, CDR2 YENEEA. J lost 2 bases, V lost 4 bases, and 4 bases had no gene match. The CDR3 sequence is 14 residues long.

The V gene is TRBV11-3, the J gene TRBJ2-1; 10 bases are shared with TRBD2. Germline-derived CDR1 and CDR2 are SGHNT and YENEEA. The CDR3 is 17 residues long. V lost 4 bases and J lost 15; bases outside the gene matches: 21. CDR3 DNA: TGTGCCAGCAGCTCCCGGCTAGCGGGGGCCTCCCCGGTTTCGATGTTCTTC. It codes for CASSSRLAGASPVSMFF.

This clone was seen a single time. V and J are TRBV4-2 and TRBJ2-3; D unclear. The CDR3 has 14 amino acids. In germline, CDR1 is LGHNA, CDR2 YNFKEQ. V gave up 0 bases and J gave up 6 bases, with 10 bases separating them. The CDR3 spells CASSQDQQTDTQYF. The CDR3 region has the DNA TGTGCCAGCAGCCAAGATCAACAGACGGATACGCAGTATTTT.

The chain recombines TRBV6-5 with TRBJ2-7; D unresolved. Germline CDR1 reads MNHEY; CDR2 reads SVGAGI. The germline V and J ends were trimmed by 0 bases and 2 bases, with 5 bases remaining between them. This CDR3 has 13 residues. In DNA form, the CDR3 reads TGTGCCAGCAGTTACTCCACCGCCTACGAGCAGTACTTC. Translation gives CASSYSTAYEQYF.

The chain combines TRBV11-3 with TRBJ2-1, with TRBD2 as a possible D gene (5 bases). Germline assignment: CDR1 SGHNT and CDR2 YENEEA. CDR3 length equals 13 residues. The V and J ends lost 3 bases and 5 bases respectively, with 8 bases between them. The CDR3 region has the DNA TGTGCCAGCAGCTTGTCCGGGAACAATGAGCAGTTCTTC. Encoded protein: CASSLSGNNEQFF. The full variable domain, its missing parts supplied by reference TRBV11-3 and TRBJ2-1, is EAGVVQSPRYKIIEKKQPVAFWCNPISGHNTLYWYLQNLGQGPELLIRYENEEAVDDSQLPKDRFSAERLKGVDSTLKIQPAELGDSAVYLCASSLSGNNEQFFGPGTRLTVL.

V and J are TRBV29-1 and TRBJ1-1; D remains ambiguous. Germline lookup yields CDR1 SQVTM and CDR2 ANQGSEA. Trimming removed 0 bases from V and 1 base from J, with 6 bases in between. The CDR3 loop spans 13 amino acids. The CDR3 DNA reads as TGCAGCGTTGAAGATTGGCCGAACACTGAAGCTTTCTTT. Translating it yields CSVEDWPNTEAFF.

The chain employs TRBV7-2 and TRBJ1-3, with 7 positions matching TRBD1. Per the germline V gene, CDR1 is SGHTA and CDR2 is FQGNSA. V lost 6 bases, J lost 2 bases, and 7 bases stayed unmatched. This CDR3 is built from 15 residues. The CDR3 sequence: CASSAGGSAGNTIYF. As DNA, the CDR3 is TGTGCCAGCAGTGCAGGGGGGTCGGCTGGAAACACCATATATTTT.

The CDR3 spells CASSRLMPAGQGNYEQYF. The CDR3 region has the DNA TGCGCCAGCAGCCGATTAATGCCGGCGGGACAGGGAAACTACGAGCAGTACTTC. This chain connects TRBV4-1 to TRBJ2-7, with 9 bases fitting TRBD1. The CDR3 sequence is 18 residues long. Looked up from germline, CDR1 is MGHRA and CDR2 is YSYEKL. V trimming: 4 bases; J trimming: 3 bases; junction bases outside the gene matches: 16.

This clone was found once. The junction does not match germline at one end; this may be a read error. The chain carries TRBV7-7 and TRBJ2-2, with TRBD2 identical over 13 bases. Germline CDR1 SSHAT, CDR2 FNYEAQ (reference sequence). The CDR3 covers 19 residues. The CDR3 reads CASSSGLAGDVTNTGELFF. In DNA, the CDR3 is TGTGCTAGCAGCTCTGGACTAGCGGGGGACGTTACGAACACCGGGGAGCTGTTTTTT.

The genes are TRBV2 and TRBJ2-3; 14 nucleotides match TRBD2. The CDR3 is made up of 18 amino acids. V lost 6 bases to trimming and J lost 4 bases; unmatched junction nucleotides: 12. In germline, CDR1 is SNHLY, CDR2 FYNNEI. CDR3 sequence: CASSKTPGTSGGADTQYF. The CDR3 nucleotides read TGTGCCAGCAGCAAAACCCCCGGGACTAGCGGGGGCGCAGATACGCAGTATTTT.

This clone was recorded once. CDR3 bases: TGTGCCAGCAGCTCGGGACTAGCGGGGCGCACAGATACGCAGTATTTT. Protein product: CASSSGLAGRTDTQYF. This chain connects TRBV7-2 to TRBJ2-3; 13 bases match TRBD2. The CDR3 has 16 amino acids. V shed 4 bases, J shed 1 base, and the junction held 2 bases outside the gene matches. Germline CDR1 and CDR2: SGHTA and FQGNSA.

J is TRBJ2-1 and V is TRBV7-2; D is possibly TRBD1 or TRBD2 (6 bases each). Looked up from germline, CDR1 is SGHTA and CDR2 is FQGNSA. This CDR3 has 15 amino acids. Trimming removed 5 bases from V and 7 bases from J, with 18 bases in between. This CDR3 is CASSQLTGALNEQFF. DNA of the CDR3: TGTGCCAGCAGCCAACTAACGGGGGCCTTGAATGAGCAGTTCTTC.

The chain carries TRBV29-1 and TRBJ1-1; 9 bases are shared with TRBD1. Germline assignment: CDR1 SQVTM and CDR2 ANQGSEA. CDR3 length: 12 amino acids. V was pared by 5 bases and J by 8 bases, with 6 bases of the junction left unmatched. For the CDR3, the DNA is TGCAGCGTTATACAGGGGGCGGGGGAAGCTTTCTTT. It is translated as CSVIQGAGEAFF. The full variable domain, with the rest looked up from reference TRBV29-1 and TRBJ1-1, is SAVISQKPSRDICQRGTSLTIQCQVDSQVTMMFWYRQQPGQSLTLIATANQGSEATYESGFVIDKFPISRPNLTFSTLTVSNMSPEDSSIYLCSVIQGAGEAFFGQGTRLTVV.